Below, 23 T cell receptor beta chains from the same sample are listed, as sequenced in a study of shared clonotypes between healthy human individuals. The method was immunoSEQ multiplex PCR; TCRdb's version includes in-frame clones alone and lacks a portion of them. The table includes over 750,000 clones, 96% detected once. CD8 cells classed as naive were CD45RO-negative and positively selected for CCR7, excluding terminally differentiated effector memory CD45RA+ cells. The specimen was naive CD8+ T cells sorted from blood. These TCRs come from a man under 40 in good health.

This clone is a singleton in its sample. This rearrangement joins TRBV14 to TRBJ1-4; TRBD1 matches 9 bases. With V trimmed by 1 base and J by 5 bases, 2 bases remained unmatched. The CDR3 sequence is 15 residues long. Germline assignment: CDR1 SGHDN and CDR2 FVKESK. CDR3: CASSQVGTGNEKLFF. The DNA of the CDR3 is TGTGCCAGCAGCCAAGTCGGGACAGGGAATGAAAAACTGTTTTTT.

The genes are TRBV2 and TRBJ2-3, with D possibly being TRBD2 (5 bases). Deletions cut 2 bases from V and 1 base from J, with 13 bases between. Germline values: CDR1 SNHLY, CDR2 FYNNEI. This CDR3 contains 16 residues. The DNA for the CDR3 is TGTGCCAGCAGTGAACTCGGCAGCGGAGGCACAGATACGCAGTATTTT. Protein product: CASSELGSGGTDTQYF.

The chain carries TRBV6-5 and TRBJ2-7, with 11 nucleotides matching TRBD1. The germline CDR1 and CDR2 sequences are MNHEY and SVGAGI. CDR3 length: 15 residues. The junction had 8 bases not matched to a gene; V was cut back by 4 bases and J by 6 bases. CDR3 amino acids: CASSSTTGTGGEQYF. The CDR3 DNA reads as TGTGCCAGCAGTTCAACAACCGGGACAGGGGGCGAGCAGTACTTC.

J is TRBJ1-5 and V is TRBV10-3; D remains ambiguous. Germline assignment: CDR1 ENHRY and CDR2 SYGVKD. CDR3 length: 14 amino acids. V was clipped by 2 bases and J by 6 bases, with 11 bases between them. The CDR3 region has the DNA TGTGCCATCAGTGAGAACAGTGGGCGTCAGCCCCAGCATTTT. It specifies CAISENSGRQPQHF.

The chain employs TRBV9 and TRBJ2-3, with 7 positions matching TRBD2. The CDR3 spans 18 residues. J was trimmed by 0 bases and V by 4 bases; bases with no gene match: 14. Germline CDR1 is SGDLS and CDR2 is YYNGEE. The CDR3 loop reads CASSPRGGSGGSTDTQYF. DNA of the CDR3: TGTGCCAGCAGCCCCCGCGGGGGAAGCGGAGGGAGCACAGATACGCAGTATTTT.

This rearrangement joins TRBV4-3 to TRBJ2-7, with D perhaps TRBD2 (5 bases). In germline, CDR1 is LGHNA, CDR2 YSLEER. V was pared by 0 bases and J by 5 bases, with 14 bases between. This CDR3 comprises 15 residues. The CDR3 loop is CASSQDRASPHEQYF. CDR3 bases: TGCGCCAGCAGCCAAGATCGGGCTAGCCCTCACGAGCAGTACTTC.

V is TRBV4-3 and J is TRBJ1-2; the D is unclear. Germline lookup yields CDR1 LGHNA and CDR2 YSLEER. Trimming shortened V by 1 base and J by 7 bases, and 13 bases separated the two germline ends. This CDR3 is 14 amino acids long. The CDR3 sequence: CASSQGAEVGGYTF. In DNA, the CDR3 is TGCGCCAGCAGCCAAGGTGCGGAGGTTGGTGGCTACACCTTC.

The rearrangement joins TRBV11-2 to TRBJ1-4, with D maybe TRBD1 (5 bases). The CDR3 contains 14 residues. Germline CDR1 reads SGHAT; CDR2 reads FQNNGV. The germline V and J ends were trimmed by 4 bases and 7 bases, with 13 bases remaining between them. Here the CDR3 DNA reads TGTGCCAGCAGCTCCGGGACGGTGGGTGAAAAACTGTTTTTT. Translation: CASSSGTVGEKLFF.

The genes are TRBV27 and TRBJ2-7; 11 bases line up with TRBD1. Germline CDR1 and CDR2: MNHEY and SMNVEV (reference sequence). V shed 5 bases, J shed 3 bases, and the junction held 9 bases outside the gene matches. CDR3 length: 16 residues. The CDR3 sequence: CASSVRGDRGIYEQYF. CDR3 sequence (DNA): TGTGCCAGCAGTGTACGTGGGGACAGGGGGATCTACGAGCAGTACTTC.

The chain joins TRBV9 to TRBJ2-1; TRBD1 matches 9 bases. The CDR3 length is 15 residues. The V gene end was trimmed by 4 bases and the J gene end by 2 bases; junction bases not matched to a gene: 4. The germline V gene has CDR1 SGDLS and CDR2 YYNGEE. The CDR3 nucleotides read TGTGCCAGCAGCACAGGGGGCGCCGCCTACAATGAGCAGTTCTTC. It specifies CASSTGGAAYNEQFF.

The chain recombines TRBV6-1 with TRBJ2-5; D is perhaps TRBD2 (6 bases). CDR1 and CDR2 (germline): MNHNS, SASEGT. This CDR3 region has 13 residues. Between the trimmed V and J ends, which lost 9 bases and 5 bases, there was a span of 16 bases. CDR3 nucleotide sequence: TGTGCCAGTATTACCCGGGACTCCGAGACCCAGTACTTC. This encodes CASITRDSETQYF.

The V call is TRBV29-1, the J call TRBJ2-3; perhaps TRBD1 as D (5 bases). The CDR3 consists of 13 residues. Germline loops: CDR1 SQVTM, CDR2 ANQGSEA. The V end lost 5 bases, the J end lost 6 bases, and 15 bases lay between the germline ends. CDR3 residues: CSVRGTYMDTQYF. In DNA form, the CDR3 reads TGCAGCGTTAGGGGTACCTACATGGATACGCAGTATTTT.

Remarks on this clone: Other nucleotide sequences in the sample specify the same CDR3. The chain employs TRBV5-4 and TRBJ2-7; possible D gene TRBD2, 5 bases. Per germline, CDR1 SGHNT and CDR2 YYREEE (reference sequence). The CDR3 consists of 11 residues. Trimming removed 3 bases at V and 4 bases at J, with 5 bases between. The CDR3 region is CASSSGYEQYF. The CDR3 bases are TGTGCCAGCAGCTCGGGATACGAGCAGTACTTC.

The rearrangement links TRBV7-8 to TRBJ2-2; D remains ambiguous. In germline, CDR1 is SGHVS, CDR2 FQNEAQ. This CDR3 contains 15 residues. With 5 bases removed from V and 6 bases from J, the gap between germline ends came to 16 bases. The CDR3 sequence: CASSEARSAPGELFF. For the CDR3, the DNA is TGTGCCAGCAGCGAAGCACGCTCAGCCCCCGGGGAGCTGTTTTTT.

This chain links TRBV10-3 with TRBJ2-7; D may correspond to TRBD1 or TRBD2 (5 bases each). Germline CDR1 is ENHRY and CDR2 is SYGVKD. CDR3 length: 13 amino acids. Trimming took off 3 bases at V and 6 bases at J, with 12 bases between the two ends. The CDR3: CAISDLNGAEQYF. Here the CDR3 DNA reads TGTGCCATCAGTGATTTGAACGGGGCCGAGCAGTACTTC.

The chain carries TRBV7-9 and TRBJ1-3; TRBD1 is a possible D gene (6 bases). V was pared by 6 bases and J by 6 bases, with 21 bases between. The CDR3 spans 16 residues. CDR1 and CDR2 (germline): SEHNR, FQNEAQ (reference sequence). CDR3 protein: CASRYSQGLIENTIYF. CDR3 sequence (DNA): TGTGCCAGCAGATATTCGCAGGGGCTGATTGAAAACACCATATATTTT.

This chain connects TRBV29-1 to TRBJ2-1, with D possibly being TRBD1 or TRBD2 (5 bases each). Germline-derived CDR1 and CDR2 are SQVTM and ANQGSEA. Trimming stripped 6 bases from V and 5 bases from J, with 20 bases between. There are 15 residues in the CDR3. The CDR3 nucleotides read TGCAGCGTGGTGGGGACCCACGGATTGAACAATGAGCAGTTCTTC. Protein: CSVVGTHGLNNEQFF.

This clone came up once. In nucleotides, the CDR3 is TGTGCCAGCAGCTTAGGGGGGTTCGGCAATGAGCAGTTCTTC. Translated: CASSLGGFGNEQFF. This sequence joins TRBV5-6 and TRBJ2-1, with D possibly being TRBD1 or TRBD2 (6 bases each). Trimming removed 2 bases at V and 6 bases at J, with 12 bases between. Germline CDR1 is SGHDT and CDR2 is YYEEEE. This CDR3 region has 14 residues.

In its sample, this clone was seen once. The chain joins TRBV13 to TRBJ1-1; 11 positions match TRBD1. Germline CDR1 PRHDT, CDR2 FYEKMQ (reference sequence). This CDR3 region has 15 residues. The V and J ends lost 5 bases and 1 base, in that order; junction bases with no gene match: 3. CDR3 nucleotide sequence: TGTGCCAGCAGCCCAGGACAGGGGGCGAACACTGAAGCTTTCTTT. It translates to CASSPGQGANTEAFF.

This clone was picked up one time. The CDR3 region has the DNA TGTGCCAGCAGAGGACTAGTTGGCACAGATACGCAGTATTTT. It specifies CASRGLVGTDTQYF. V gene TRBV6-6 combines with J gene TRBJ2-3, with TRBD2 identical over 7 bases. CDR1 is MNHNY, CDR2 SVGAGI, per germline (reference sequence). The junction had 4 bases not matched to a gene; V was cut back by 6 bases and J by 1 base. There are 14 residues in the CDR3.

This rearrangement joins TRBV9 to TRBJ2-1; 10 bases are a match to TRBD1. The CDR3 loop spans 21 amino acids. Trimming took 0 bases from V and 0 from J; bases not matched to a gene: 15. Germline assignment: CDR1 SGDLS and CDR2 YYNGEE. The CDR3 loop is CASSVGRQDRGLVSSYNEQFF. The CDR3 bases are TGTGCCAGCAGCGTAGGTAGACAGGACAGGGGGTTAGTAAGCTCCTACAATGAGCAGTTCTTC. Using reference TRBV9 and TRBJ2-1 for the parts outside the CDR3, the full variable domain is DSGVTQTPKHLITATGQRVTLRCSPRSGDLSVYWYQQSLDQGLQFLIQYYNGEERAKGNILERFSAQQFPDLHSELNLSSLELGDSALYFCASSVGRQDRGLVSSYNEQFFGPGTRLTVL.

The chain couples TRBV7-2 to TRBJ2-7; no firm D call. This CDR3 is built from 14 residues. The V end lost 2 bases, the J end lost 2 bases, and 10 bases lay between the germline ends. From germline, CDR1 is SGHTA and CDR2 FQGNSA. CDR3 sequence reads: CASSLTPGPYEQYF. The CDR3 DNA is TGTGCCAGCAGCTTAACCCCCGGGCCCTACGAGCAGTACTTC.

The chain combines TRBV10-2 with TRBJ1-3; 10 bases match TRBD1. The junction had 11 bases not matched to a gene; V was cut back by 5 bases and J by 4 bases. Germline CDR1 reads WSHSY; CDR2 reads SAAADI. The CDR3 has 17 amino acids. CDR3 amino acids: CASSPLGGQGSGNTIYF. The DNA of the CDR3 is TGCGCCAGCAGTCCCCTTGGGGGACAGGGGTCCGGAAACACCATATATTTT.